This T cell receptor (beta chain) was identified in a study of response to subunit inactivated influenza vaccine. The germline V and J ends were trimmed by 2 bases and 6 bases, with 11 bases remaining between them. The CDR3 loop spans 13 amino acids. One entry per CDR3 protein results from TCRdb running MiXCR on the RT-PCR reads. The data show fewer than 250,000 distinct CDR3 sequences, approximately 15% seen once. Overall study findings and caveats: Authors proposed each seasonal influenza vaccination draws in few new T cells.

This clonotype was seen a handful of times. The antigen is unknown. The chain links TRBV12-3 or TRBV12-4 to TRBJ2-7, with unresolved D. The sequence was collected from a man aged 50 or older who received an inactivated influenza vaccine. The sample was CD8+ T cells sorted from PBMCs, taken more than 4 days after vaccination. The CDR3, as DNA: TGTGCCAGCAGTTTATTACGACATCTCGAGCAGTACTTC. It codes for CASSLLRHLEQYF.